This T cell receptor (beta chain) is from a study of T-cell memory formation after mild COVID-19. TCRdb re-analysed the 5' RACE reads in MiXCR, keeping a single row per CDR3 protein. Among approximately 290,000 distinct CDR3 sequences listed, roughly 15% were seen once. This clonotype was seen once. The clonotype originates from a man younger than 35 who had mild COVID-19 (a few samples of this study predate the infection). Cell type and time point are not known. Sequenced input: PBMCs or a T cell subset sorted from them (not recorded which).

The CDR3 here is CASSFASSYNEQFF. The CDR3, as DNA: TGTGCCAGCAGTTTTGCTAGCTCTTACAATGAGCAGTTCTTC. This chain uses TRBV27 with TRBJ2-1, with D perhaps TRBD2 (5 bases). Germline loops: CDR1 MNHEY, CDR2 SMNVEV (reference sequence). This CDR3 is built from 14 residues. V lost 3 bases and J 4 bases, leaving 10 bases between the germline ends.